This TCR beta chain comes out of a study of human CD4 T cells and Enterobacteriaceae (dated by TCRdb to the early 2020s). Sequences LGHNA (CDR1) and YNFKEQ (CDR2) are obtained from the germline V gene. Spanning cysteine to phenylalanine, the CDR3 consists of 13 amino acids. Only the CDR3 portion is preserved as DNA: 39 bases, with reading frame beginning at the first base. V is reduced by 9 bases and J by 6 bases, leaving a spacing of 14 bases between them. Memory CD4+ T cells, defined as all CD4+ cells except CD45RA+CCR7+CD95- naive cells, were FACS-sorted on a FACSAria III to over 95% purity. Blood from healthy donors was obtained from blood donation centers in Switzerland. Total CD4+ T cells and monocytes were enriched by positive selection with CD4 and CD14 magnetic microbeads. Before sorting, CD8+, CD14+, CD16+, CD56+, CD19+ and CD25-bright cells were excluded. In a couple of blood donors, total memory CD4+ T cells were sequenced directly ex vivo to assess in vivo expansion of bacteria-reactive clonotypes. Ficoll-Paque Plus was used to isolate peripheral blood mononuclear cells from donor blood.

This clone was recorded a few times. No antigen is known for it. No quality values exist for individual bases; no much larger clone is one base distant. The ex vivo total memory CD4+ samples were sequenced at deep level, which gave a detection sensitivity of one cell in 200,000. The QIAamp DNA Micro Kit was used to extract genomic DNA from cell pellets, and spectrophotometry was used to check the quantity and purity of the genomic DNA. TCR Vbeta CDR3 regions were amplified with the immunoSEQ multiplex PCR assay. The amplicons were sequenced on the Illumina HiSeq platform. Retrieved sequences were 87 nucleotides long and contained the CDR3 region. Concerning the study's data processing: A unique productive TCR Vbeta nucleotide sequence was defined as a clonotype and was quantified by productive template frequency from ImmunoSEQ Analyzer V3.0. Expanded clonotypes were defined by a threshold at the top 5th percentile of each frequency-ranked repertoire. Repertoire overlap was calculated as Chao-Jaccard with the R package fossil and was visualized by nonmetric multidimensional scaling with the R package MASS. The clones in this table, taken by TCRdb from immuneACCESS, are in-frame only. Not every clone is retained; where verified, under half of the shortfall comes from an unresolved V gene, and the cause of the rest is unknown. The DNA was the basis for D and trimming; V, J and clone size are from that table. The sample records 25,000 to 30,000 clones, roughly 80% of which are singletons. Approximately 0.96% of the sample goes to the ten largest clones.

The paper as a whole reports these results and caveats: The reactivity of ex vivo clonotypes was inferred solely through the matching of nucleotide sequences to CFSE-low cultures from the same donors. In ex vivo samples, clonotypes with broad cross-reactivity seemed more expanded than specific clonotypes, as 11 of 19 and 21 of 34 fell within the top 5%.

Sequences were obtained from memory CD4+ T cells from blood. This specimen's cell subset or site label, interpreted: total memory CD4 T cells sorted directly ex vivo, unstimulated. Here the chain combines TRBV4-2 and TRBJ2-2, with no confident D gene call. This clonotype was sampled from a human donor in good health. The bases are TGTGCCAGTGCCCCGGTCGGCCCCGGGGAGCTGTTTTTT. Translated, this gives CASAPVGPGELFF.